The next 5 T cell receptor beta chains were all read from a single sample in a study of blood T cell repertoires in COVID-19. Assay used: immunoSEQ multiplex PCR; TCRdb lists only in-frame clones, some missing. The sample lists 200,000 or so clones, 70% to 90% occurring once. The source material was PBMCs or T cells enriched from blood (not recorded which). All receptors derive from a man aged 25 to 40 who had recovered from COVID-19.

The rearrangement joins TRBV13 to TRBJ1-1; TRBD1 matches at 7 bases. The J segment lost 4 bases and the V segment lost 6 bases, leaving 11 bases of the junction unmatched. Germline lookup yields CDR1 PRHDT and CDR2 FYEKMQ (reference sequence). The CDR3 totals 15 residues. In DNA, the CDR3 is TGTGCCAGCAGGAGACAGGGCCTGAGGGGCACTGAAGCTTTCTTT. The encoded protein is CASRRQGLRGTEAFF.

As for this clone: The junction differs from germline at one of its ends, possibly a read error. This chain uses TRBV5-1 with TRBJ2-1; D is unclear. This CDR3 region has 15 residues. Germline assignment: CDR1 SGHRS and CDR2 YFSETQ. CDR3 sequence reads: CASSLAAFSSNEQFF. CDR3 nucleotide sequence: TGCGCCAGCAGCTTGGCCGCGTTTTCCTCCAATGAGCAGTTCTTC.

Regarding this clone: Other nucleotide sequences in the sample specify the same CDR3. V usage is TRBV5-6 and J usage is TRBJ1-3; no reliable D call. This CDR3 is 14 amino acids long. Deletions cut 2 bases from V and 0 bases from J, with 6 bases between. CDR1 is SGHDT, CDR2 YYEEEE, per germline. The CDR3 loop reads CASSFASSGNTIYF. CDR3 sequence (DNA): TGTGCCAGCAGCTTTGCCAGCTCTGGAAACACCATATATTTT.

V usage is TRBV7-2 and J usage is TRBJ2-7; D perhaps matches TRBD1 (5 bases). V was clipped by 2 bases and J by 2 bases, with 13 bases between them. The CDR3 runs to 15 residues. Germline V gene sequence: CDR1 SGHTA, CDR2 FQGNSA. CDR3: CASSLTGAATYEQYF. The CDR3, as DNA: TGTGCCAGCAGCTTAACTGGGGCGGCGACCTACGAGCAGTACTTC.

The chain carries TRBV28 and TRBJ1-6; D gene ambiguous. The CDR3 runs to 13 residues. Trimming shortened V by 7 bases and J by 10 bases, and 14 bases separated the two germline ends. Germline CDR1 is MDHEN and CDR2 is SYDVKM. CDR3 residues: CASKVGAESPLHF. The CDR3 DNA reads TGTGCCAGCAAGGTGGGCGCTGAATCACCCCTCCACTTT. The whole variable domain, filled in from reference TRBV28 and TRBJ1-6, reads DVKVTQSSRYLVKRTGEKVFLECVQDMDHENMFWYRQDPGLGLRLIYFSYDVKMKEKGDIPEGYSVSREKKERFSLILESASTNQTSMYLCASKVGAESPLHFGNGTRLTVT.